This T cell receptor beta chain is from a study of cytomegalovirus exposure and HLA in healthy donors. In the study overall: The early release's HLA-typed donors yielded 65 million to 85 million unique TCRs. Study-wide results and limits: In a later analysis, a missense DCLRE1C variant was linked to TCR beta V- and J-gene trimming.

The PCR was carried out with 60 Vbeta primers and 13 Jbeta primers. Produced via immunoSEQ multiplex PCR; TCRdb's table is partial and in-frame only. The table has approximately 110,000 clones, over 75% seen once. Germline CDR1 and CDR2: MGHRA and YSYEKL. The V segment lost 9 bases and the J segment 10 bases; nucleotides outside the gene matches: 7. CDR3 length equals 11 residues. Absent from the records is this donor's CMV serostatus. In regard to this clone: Its antigen is unknown.

The sample was PBMCs. The V gene is TRBV4-1, the J gene TRBJ2-7; 9 positions match TRBD1. The source is a human donor in good health. In nucleotides, the CDR3 is TGCGCCAGACCGCGACAGGGGGGACAGTACTTC. It is translated as CARPRQGGQYF.